This TCR beta chain was sequenced for a study of blood T cell repertoires in COVID-19. The wider study: The cDNA or gDNA used as material had been derived from T cells, B-cell-depleted T cells, or PBMCs.

The authors' processing: Amplification with reference gene primers provided the estimates of nucleated cell counts. TCRdb's copy holds only in-frame clones and misses some; the assay was immunoSEQ multiplex PCR. Clone size and V and J calls were adopted from that table, with D and trimming inferred from the DNA. The sample carries about 90,000 clones, roughly 78% recorded once. The CDR3 contains 14 residues. V was clipped by 0 bases and J by 9 bases, with 13 bases between them. The germline V gene encodes CDR1 SGHDT and CDR2 YYEEEE. This receptor was obtained from a woman between 70 and 85 years old with acute or convalescent COVID-19. This chain connects TRBV5-6 to TRBJ2-1, with no clear D. Sequenced input: peripheral blood. CDR3 in amino acids: CASSLGLSWAEQFF. CDR3 coding DNA: TGTGCCAGCAGCTTGGGTCTGTCGTGGGCTGAGCAGTTCTTC.